This T cell receptor beta chain is drawn from a study of T cells in localized non-small cell lung cancer. The study, taken as a whole, reports: One tumor region alone was sequenced, and heterogeneity therefore remains possible. A median of around 60 clones ranked among the top 100 in tumor appeared in adjacent lung. Those with higher blood T cell density had longer overall survival.

To note about this clone: Antigen specificity is unknown.

Measured with immunoSEQ multiplex PCR; TCRdb has only the in-frame clones, and not every one. The table records 60,000 to 75,000 clones, about four fifths of them present only once. The CDR3 loop spans 16 amino acids. Germline loops: CDR1 SGHTA, CDR2 FQGTGA. Losses at the gene ends were 6 bases for V and 7 bases for J; bases not matched to a gene: 14. Sequencing was performed on peripheral blood, taken before any cancer treatment. This receptor was obtained from a female donor of 60 years or more with stage I lung adenocarcinoma. The chain links TRBV7-3 to TRBJ2-1; 8 positions match TRBD2. Written as DNA, the CDR3 is TGTGCCAGCAGTCCCGGGGGAGCTAGCGGGTGGAATGAGCAGTTCTTC. Amino acid sequence: CASSPGGASGWNEQFF.